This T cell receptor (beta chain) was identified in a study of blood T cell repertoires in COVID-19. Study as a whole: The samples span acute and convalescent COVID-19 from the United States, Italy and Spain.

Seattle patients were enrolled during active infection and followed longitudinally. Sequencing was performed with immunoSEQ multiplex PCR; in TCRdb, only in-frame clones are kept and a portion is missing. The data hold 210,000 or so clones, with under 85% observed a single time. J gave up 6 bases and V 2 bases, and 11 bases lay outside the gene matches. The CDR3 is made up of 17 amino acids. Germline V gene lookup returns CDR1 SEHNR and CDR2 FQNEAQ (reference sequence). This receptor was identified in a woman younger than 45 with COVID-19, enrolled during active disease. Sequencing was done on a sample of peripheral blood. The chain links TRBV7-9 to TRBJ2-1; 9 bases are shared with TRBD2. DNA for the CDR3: TGTGCCAGCAGCTTATCCTCGTTGGCTAGCGGGATCAATGAGCAGTTCTTC. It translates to CASSLSSLASGINEQFF.